This T cell receptor beta chain appears in the sequencing data of a study of blood T cell repertoires in COVID-19. Trimming stripped 6 bases from V and 2 bases from J, with 14 bases between. The CDR3 runs to 15 residues. The germline CDR1 and CDR2 sequences are SNHLY and FYNNEI. Original data processing: Reference gene primer amplification yielded estimated nucleated cell counts. This table comes from immunoSEQ multiplex PCR, and its TCRdb copy is limited to in-frame clones, with some not included. The V and J calls and the clone size are those of that table, but D and trimming were determined from the DNA. The repertoire holds 70,000 to 80,000 clones, around nine tenths seen once, with roughly 13% in the top ten.

The sequenced material came from peripheral blood. V is TRBV2 and J is TRBJ1-5; possible D gene TRBD1, 5 bases. The receptor comes from a woman aged 60 to 75 with acute or convalescent COVID-19. In DNA, the CDR3 is TGTGCCAGCAGCGTGGGACTCAGGGGCAATCAGCCCCAGCATTTT. The encoded protein is CASSVGLRGNQPQHF.